Listed below are T cell receptor beta chains from one sample, sequenced in a study of blood T cell repertoires in COVID-19. Using immunoSEQ multiplex PCR, the repertoire was profiled, and TCRdb retains in-frame clones only, with some absent. The sample has 140,000 to 150,000 clones, over 70% seen once. Sequencing was done on a sample of peripheral blood. All receptors derive from a man in his sixties or seventies who had recovered from COVID-19. The CDR3 runs from the conserved cysteine through the conserved F or W. D genes are given only for firm matches. Expanded clones are given a class, and other clones once, few, many or no size at all.

-	14	TRBV28	TRBJ1-6	-	CASPGGGAGSPLHF	TGTGCCAGCCCAGGAGGGGGGGCTGGGTCACCCCTCCACTTT
TRBD2	16	TRBV27	TRBJ2-7	-	CASSLLGERGLWEQYF	TGTGCCAGCAGTTTACTTGGGGAGCGGGGTCTCTGGGAGCAGTACTTC
TRBD2	16	TRBV9	TRBJ2-1	-	CASSVGGGRTLTKQFF	TGTGCCAGCAGCGTAGGAGGCGGGAGGACCCTCACGAAACAGTTCTTC
-	12	TRBV21-1	TRBJ1-5	-	CASSKAGAGPHF	TGTGCCAGCAGCAAAGCGGGGGCTGGTCCGCATTTT
TRBD1	18	TRBV19	TRBJ1-5	-	CASSIRSGDRGTNQPQHF	TGTGCCAGTAGTATTCGGAGCGGGGACAGGGGCACCAATCAGCCCCAGCATTTT
-	13	TRBV7-2	TRBJ2-2	-	CASSWAYGGELFF	TGTGCCAGCAGTTGGGCGTACGGCGGGGAGCTGTTTTTT
-	14	TRBV7-8	TRBJ2-5	-	CASSLVGSEETQYF	TGTGCCAGCAGCTTAGTTGGTAGCGAGGAGACCCAGTACTTC
TRBD2	14	TRBV10-1	TRBJ2-1	-	CASSGPGGYNEQFF	TGCGCCAGCAGTGGTCCGGGGGGCTACAATGAGCAGTTCTTC
-	14	TRBV4-1	TRBJ2-3	-	CASSPQGLADTQYF	TGCGCCAGCAGCCCCCAGGGTCTAGCAGATACGCAGTATTTT
TRBD2	13	TRBV12-3/TRBV12-4	TRBJ2-3	once	CASSGTSGIEQYF	TGTGCCAGCAGTGGGACTAGCGGGATAGAGCAGTATTTT
-	16	TRBV3-1/TRBV3-2	TRBJ1-3	-	CASSQDLGLGGNTIYF	TGTGCCAGCAGCCAAGATTTGGGCCTGGGCGGGAACACCATATATTTT
TRBD2	14	TRBV13	TRBJ2-7	once	CASSSGRALGEQYF	TGTGCCAGCAGCTCCGGGAGGGCTCTGGGCGAGCAGTACTTC
TRBD2	18	TRBV10-3	TRBJ2-3	-	CAIRGPGLGAGGADTQYF	TGTGCCATCAGGGGACCGGGACTAGGGGCCGGTGGTGCAGATACGCAGTATTTT
TRBD1	15	TRBV5-1	TRBJ2-3	-	CASSGPGQSTDTQYF	TGCGCCAGCAGCGGTCCGGGACAGAGCACAGATACGCAGTATTTT
-	17	TRBV3-1/TRBV3-2	TRBJ2-7	once	CASSQATRGHLFYEQYF	TGTGCCAGCAGCCAAGCCACTCGGGGACACCTTTTTTACGAGCAGTACTTC
TRBD1	17	TRBV4-1	TRBJ2-5	-	CASSRARAGTGAETQYF	TGCGCCAGCAGCCGAGCAAGAGCCGGGACAGGGGCGGAGACCCAGTACTTC
-	13	TRBV18	TRBJ1-5	-	CASNEGIAQPQHF	TGTGCCAGCAACGAGGGTATCGCGCAGCCCCAGCATTTT
-	13	TRBV7-8	TRBJ1-5	once	CASSFSDTQPQHF	TGTGCCAGCAGCTTTTCGGACACTCAGCCCCAGCATTTT
-	15	TRBV12-5	TRBJ2-5	few	CASGLSAGGGETQYF	TGTGCTAGTGGTTTATCGGCAGGGGGAGGAGAGACCCAGTACTTC
-	12	TRBV30	TRBJ2-7	-	CAWTGRGNEQYF	TGTGCCTGGACGGGTCGGGGGAACGAGCAGTACTTC
-	12	TRBV10-3	TRBJ1-1	few	CAIRDMNTEAFF	TGTGCCATCAGAGACATGAACACTGAAGCTTTCTTT
-	15	TRBV2	TRBJ2-7	few	CASRRDFQTSYEQYF	TGTGCCAGCAGGAGGGACTTTCAGACCTCCTACGAGCAGTACTTC
TRBD1	13	TRBV27	TRBJ2-5	-	CASSLGTEKTQYF	TGTGCCAGCAGTTTAGGGACAGAGAAGACCCAGTACTTC
-	14	TRBV9	TRBJ2-2	-	CASRAIPNTGELFF	TGTGCCAGCAGGGCAATCCCGAACACCGGGGAGCTGTTTTTT
TRBD2	15	TRBV7-2	TRBJ2-1	few	CASRSPGLASNEQFF	TGTGCCAGCAGATCGCCGGGACTAGCATCCAATGAGCAGTTCTTC
TRBD2	17	TRBV3-1/TRBV3-2	TRBJ2-7	-	CASSQETSGRISYEQYF	TGTGCCAGCAGCCAGGAAACTAGCGGGAGAATCTCCTACGAGCAGTACTTC
TRBD2	16	TRBV7-7	TRBJ2-1	-	CASSFLAGAPPNEQFF	TGTGCCAGCAGCTTCCTAGCGGGAGCGCCCCCCAATGAGCAGTTCTTC
-	19	TRBV9	TRBJ1-3	-	CASSVGVIADRSSGNTIYF	TGTGCCAGCAGCGTAGGGGTTATAGCGGACCGCAGCTCTGGAAACACCATATATTTT
-	14	TRBV7-9	TRBJ1-5	-	CASSSTATYQPQHF	TGTGCCAGCAGCTCCACTGCCACCTATCAGCCCCAGCATTTT
-	14	TRBV29-1	TRBJ2-7	-	CSVADPGTFYEQYF	TGCAGCGTAGCGGACCCGGGTACGTTTTACGAGCAGTACTTC
TRBD2	16	TRBV11-2	TRBJ2-7	-	CASSLARLAVFYEQYF	TGTGCCAGCAGCTTAGCTCGACTAGCGGTTTTCTACGAGCAGTACTTC
TRBD1	15	TRBV6-1	TRBJ2-5	-	CASSDAGTGKETQYF	TGTGCCAGCAGTGATGCCGGGACAGGGAAAGAGACCCAGTACTTC
-	13	TRBV6-5	TRBJ2-7	-	CASSYGGGLEQYF	TGTGCCAGCAGTTATGGGGGGGGGCTCGAGCAGTACTTC
TRBD1	13	TRBV7-9	TRBJ1-1	-	CASSWGQGLEAFF	TGTGCCAGCAGCTGGGGACAGGGCCTTGAAGCTTTCTTT
-	15	TRBV11-2	TRBJ2-7	once	CASSLAPGKNYEQYF	TGTGCCAGCAGCTTAGCTCCCGGGAAGAACTACGAGCAGTACTTC
-	16	TRBV18	TRBJ2-5	-	CASSPGGQGAAETQYF	TGTGCCAGCTCACCGGGGGGGCAGGGGGCTGCAGAGACCCAGTACTTC
TRBD1	15	TRBV7-6	TRBJ1-2	-	CASSLAPGGQGGYTF	TGTGCCAGCAGCTTAGCCCCGGGGGGACAGGGGGGCTACACCTTC
-	15	TRBV29-1	TRBJ2-7	-	CSVERSDRPDYEQYF	TGCAGCGTTGAGAGGTCCGACAGGCCCGACTACGAGCAGTACTTC
TRBD1	15	TRBV5-1	TRBJ2-7	-	CASSDGTGGSYEQYF	TGCGCCAGCAGCGACGGGACAGGGGGCTCCTACGAGCAGTACTTC
TRBD2	19	TRBV3-1/TRBV3-2	TRBJ2-3	-	CASSQEGLAGVVSTDTQYF	TGTGCCAGCAGCCAAGAGGGACTAGCGGGAGTTGTCAGCACAGATACGCAGTATTTT
TRBD1	16	TRBV5-1	TRBJ2-7	once	CASSLALQGARDEQYF	TGCGCCAGCAGCTTGGCTCTACAGGGGGCGCGTGACGAGCAGTACTTC
-	13	TRBV19	TRBJ1-3	-	CASSVEAGNTIYF	TGTGCCAGTAGCGTAGAGGCTGGAAACACCATATATTTT
-	13	TRBV6-6	TRBJ1-2	-	CASSPSSNYGYTF	TGTGCCAGCAGTCCGTCCTCTAACTATGGCTACACCTTC
-	17	TRBV3-1/TRBV3-2	TRBJ2-3	once	CASSQPQGSWGTDTQYF	TGTGCCAGCAGCCAACCCCAGGGCAGTTGGGGCACAGATACGCAGTATTTT
-	12	TRBV19	TRBJ2-1	-	CASSMRANEQFF	TGTGCCAGTAGTATGAGGGCGAATGAGCAGTTCTTC
-	12	TRBV3-1/TRBV3-2	TRBJ2-3	-	CASSHEGSAQYF	TGTGCCAGCAGCCACGAGGGAAGCGCGCAGTATTTT